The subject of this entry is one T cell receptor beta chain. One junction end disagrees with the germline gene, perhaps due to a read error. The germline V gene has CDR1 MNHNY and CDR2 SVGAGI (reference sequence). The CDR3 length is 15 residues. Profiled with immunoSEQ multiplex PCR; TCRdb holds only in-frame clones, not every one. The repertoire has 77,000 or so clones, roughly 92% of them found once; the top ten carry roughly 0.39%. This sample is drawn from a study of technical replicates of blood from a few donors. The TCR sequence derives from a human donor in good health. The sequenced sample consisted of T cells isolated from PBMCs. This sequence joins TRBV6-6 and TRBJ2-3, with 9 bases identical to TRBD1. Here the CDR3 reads CASSYWGQGEDTQYF. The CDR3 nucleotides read TGTGCCAGCAGCTACTGGGGACAGGGTGAAGATACGCAGTATTTT.